These 31 T cell receptor beta chains were sequenced from one sample in a study of cytomegalovirus exposure and HLA in healthy donors. Some clones are missing from TCRdb's copy, which holds only in-frame ones; the method was immunoSEQ multiplex PCR. In the table there are 90,000 or so clones, less than 85% of which are singletons. What was sequenced was PBMCs. These receptors all stem from a man between 18 and 29 years old in good health and CMV-seropositive.

This sequence joins TRBV10-3 and TRBJ2-1, with 10 bases aligning to TRBD1. The CDR3 totals 16 residues. Trimming cost V 0 bases and J 1 base; bases outside gene matches: 0. From germline, CDR1 is ENHRY and CDR2 SYGVKD. Here the CDR3 DNA reads TGTGCCATCAGTGAGTCGGGACAGGGGTCCTACAATGAGCAGTTCTTC. This encodes CAISESGQGSYNEQFF.

The chain links TRBV30 to TRBJ2-2; 7 nucleotides match TRBD1. Germline CDR1 and CDR2: GTSNPN and SVGIG (reference sequence). The CDR3 contains 12 residues. Losses at the gene ends were 3 bases for V and 6 bases for J; bases not matched to a gene: 1. The CDR3 here is CAWRDRAGELFF. The CDR3 DNA reads as TGTGCCTGGAGAGACAGGGCCGGGGAGCTGTTTTTT.

This clone appeared a single time. DNA of the CDR3: TGCGCCAGCAGCTTGGTATCTCAAGGGGGGCCAACAGGGGGTGGCTACACCTTC. Translated: CASSLVSQGGPTGGGYTF. The chain uses TRBV5-1 and TRBJ1-2; 8 nucleotides align to TRBD1. Losses at the gene ends were 0 bases for V and 7 bases for J; bases not matched to a gene: 17. The CDR3 totals 18 residues. Germline CDR1 reads SGHRS; CDR2 reads YFSETQ. The whole variable domain, remainder taken from reference TRBV5-1 and TRBJ1-2, is KAGVTQTPRYLIKTRGQQVTLSCSPISGHRSVSWYQQTPGQGLQFLFEYFSETQRNKGNFPGRFSGRQFSNSRSEMNVSTLELGDSALYLCASSLVSQGGPTGGGYTFGSGTRLTVV.

The V gene is TRBV6-6, the J gene TRBJ2-2, with 8 bases identical to TRBD1. The CDR3 sequence is 16 residues long. With V trimmed by 8 bases and J by 5 bases, 13 bases remained unmatched. CDR1 and CDR2 from the germline V gene are MNHNY and SVGAGI (reference sequence). This CDR3 is CASQNLGQEDTGELFF. The CDR3, as DNA: TGTGCCAGCCAGAATCTGGGACAGGAAGATACCGGGGAGCTGTTTTTT.

The chain is built from TRBV5-5 and TRBJ2-5, with D unresolved. The CDR3 is made up of 14 amino acids. V was shortened by 0 bases and J by 5 bases, with 11 bases between the two germline ends. Germline V gene sequence: CDR1 SGHKS, CDR2 YYEKEE (reference sequence). In DNA form, the CDR3 reads TGTGCCAGCAGCTTGGATCCTCTACAGGAGACCCAGTACTTC. Protein product: CASSLDPLQETQYF.

The chain couples TRBV5-1 to TRBJ2-1, with 10 bases fitting TRBD2. Germline V gene sequence: CDR1 SGHRS, CDR2 YFSETQ. V shed 0 bases, J shed 3 bases, and the junction held 9 bases outside the gene matches. The length of the CDR3 is 18 residues. The CDR3 loop is CASSLDWTSGSSYNEQFF. The DNA for the CDR3 is TGCGCCAGCAGCTTGGATTGGACTAGCGGATCGAGCTACAATGAGCAGTTCTTC.

The gene calls are TRBV2 and TRBJ2-1; weak D call: TRBD2 (6 bases). CDR1 and CDR2 (germline): SNHLY, FYNNEI. The V end lost 6 bases, the J end lost 4 bases, and 16 bases lay between the germline ends. The CDR3 is 15 residues long. The CDR3 is CASSPGLRSYNEQFF. CDR3 coding DNA: TGTGCCAGCAGCCCGGGACTCCGAAGTTACAATGAGCAGTTCTTC. Together with reference TRBV2 and TRBJ2-1, the CDR3 gives the full variable domain: EPEVTQTPSHQVTQMGQEVILRCVPISNHLYFYWYRQILGQKVEFLVSFYNNEISEKSEIFDDQFSVERPDGSNFTLKIRSTKLEDSAMYFCASSPGLRSYNEQFFGPGTRLTVL.

The J gene is TRBJ2-1, the V gene TRBV4-1; 7 bases line up with TRBD2. CDR1 and CDR2 (germline): MGHRA, YSYEKL. J was trimmed by 6 bases and V by 1 base; bases with no gene match: 9. This CDR3 has 16 residues. The CDR3 is CASSQVGLAETNEQFF. The CDR3 bases are TGCGCCAGCAGCCAAGTAGGTCTAGCGGAGACCAATGAGCAGTTCTTC.

The chain has TRBV7-2 and TRBJ1-5; D gene uncertain. CDR3 length equals 13 residues. Deletions cut 0 bases from V and 4 bases from J, with 4 bases between. Per germline, CDR1 SGHTA and CDR2 FQGNSA. CDR3 DNA: TGTGCCAGCAGCTTAGCCTATAATCAGCCCCAGCATTTT. This encodes CASSLAYNQPQHF.

J is TRBJ2-2 and V is TRBV28; D uncertain. V shed 8 bases and J shed 6 bases, with 16 bases lying between them. Germline V gives CDR1 MDHEN, CDR2 SYDVKM. CDR3 length equals 14 residues. The CDR3 coding sequence is TGTGCCAGCCAACGCGGTTCTAGGTCCGGGGAGCTGTTTTTT. Translation: CASQRGSRSGELFF.

This chain connects TRBV2 to TRBJ1-1, with 10 positions matching TRBD1. Per the germline V gene, CDR1 is SNHLY and CDR2 is FYNNEI. This CDR3 spans 18 amino acids. J lost 6 bases, V lost 6 bases, and 19 bases had no gene match. The CDR3 DNA sequence: TGTGCCAGCAGCGTGGAAGGGACAGGGGACGCTTCGGGGCCTGAAGCTTTCTTT. Translated, it gives CASSVEGTGDASGPEAFF.

The rearrangement uses TRBV15 and TRBJ2-5; 13 bases map to TRBD2. The V and J ends lost 1 base and 5 bases, in that order; junction bases with no gene match: 10. Germline loops: CDR1 LNHNV, CDR2 YYDKDF (reference sequence). The CDR3 contains 18 residues. CDR3 sequence: CATSRGARTSGSRETQYF. CDR3 in DNA: TGTGCCACCAGCAGAGGCGCGAGGACTAGCGGGAGCAGGGAGACCCAGTACTTC.

The chain employs TRBV19 and TRBJ2-6, with 9 bases that match TRBD1. The germline V gene encodes CDR1 LNHDA and CDR2 SQIVND (reference sequence). The CDR3 sequence is 17 residues long. With V trimmed by 7 bases and J by 4 bases, 11 bases remained unmatched. This CDR3 reads CASTSRTGAEGANVLTF. CDR3 nucleotides: TGTGCCAGTACCTCGAGGACAGGGGCGGAGGGGGCCAACGTCCTGACTTTC.

This clone was counted a single time. The gene calls are TRBV6-5 and TRBJ2-3, with TRBD1 matching 7 bases. Trimming cost V 6 bases and J 1 base; bases outside gene matches: 7. The CDR3 spans 15 residues. Germline lookup yields CDR1 MNHEY and CDR2 SVGAGI. The CDR3 region has the DNA TGTGCCAGCAGCCTCCAGGGGGTCGGCACAGATACGCAGTATTTT. This codes for CASSLQGVGTDTQYF.

The V gene is TRBV28, the J gene TRBJ2-7; 7 nucleotides match TRBD1. The germline V gene encodes CDR1 MDHEN and CDR2 SYDVKM. V dropped 2 bases and J dropped 3; count of bases not matched to a gene: 13. The CDR3 length is 17 residues. The DNA for the CDR3 is TGTGCCAGCAGTTTAGGGGGCTGGGGACAGAGTAACTACGAGCAGTACGTC. Translation: CASSLGGWGQSNYEQYV.

This rearrangement joins TRBV7-6 to TRBJ1-1; a possible D gene is TRBD1 (5 bases). V lost 2 bases and J 5 bases, leaving 15 bases between the germline ends. Germline V gene lookup returns CDR1 SGHVS and CDR2 FNYEAQ. The CDR3 consists of 15 residues. CDR3 amino acids: CASSLRPGRLTEAFF. CDR3 in DNA: TGTGCCAGCAGCTTAAGGCCAGGGAGGTTGACTGAAGCTTTCTTT.

The chain is built from TRBV18 and TRBJ2-1; 11 nucleotides agree with TRBD1. Germline V gene data show CDR1 as KGHSH and CDR2 as LQKENI. This CDR3 contains 15 residues. V dropped 3 bases and J dropped 8; count of bases not matched to a gene: 6. The CDR3 here is CASSPGQGVLYEQFF. CDR3 DNA sequence: TGTGCCAGCTCACCGGGACAGGGGGTATTATATGAGCAGTTCTTC. The variable domain in full, with the rest retrieved from reference TRBV18 and TRBJ2-1, is NAGVMQNPRHLVRRRGQEARLRCSPMKGHSHVYWYRQLPEEGLKFMVYLQKENIIDESGMPKERFSAEFPKEGPSILRIQQVVRGDSAAYFCASSPGQGVLYEQFFGPGTRLTVL.

The chain couples TRBV6-1 to TRBJ1-5; TRBD1 matches 7 bases. J gave up 6 bases and V 4 bases, and 18 bases lay outside the gene matches. From germline, CDR1 is MNHNS and CDR2 SASEGT. The CDR3 contains 18 residues. CDR3 region: CASSALPGDRDLGQPQHF. The CDR3 bases are TGTGCCAGCAGTGCCCTCCCCGGAGACAGGGACTTGGGTCAGCCCCAGCATTTT.

The gene calls are TRBV6-6 and TRBJ1-5; TRBD1 matches 7 bases. This CDR3 spans 15 amino acids. The V segment lost 2 bases and the J segment 4 bases; nucleotides outside the gene matches: 5. Looked up from germline, CDR1 is MNHNY and CDR2 is SVGAGI (reference sequence). The CDR3 bases are TGTGCCAGCAGTTACCGGGACAGCCGAAATCAGCCCCAGCATTTT. Its translation: CASSYRDSRNQPQHF.

The V gene is TRBV28, the J gene TRBJ1-2; 7 nucleotides line up with TRBD1. Germline lookup yields CDR1 MDHEN and CDR2 SYDVKM. This CDR3 is 13 amino acids long. V lost 7 bases to trimming and J lost 6 bases; unmatched junction nucleotides: 8. CDR3 nucleotide sequence: TGTGCCAGCACAGAACAGGGGTTCGATGGCTACACCTTC. This translates into CASTEQGFDGYTF.

This chain links TRBV5-1 with TRBJ2-7, with 11 bases aligning to TRBD1. CDR3 length equals 16 residues. The V and J ends lost 0 bases and 3 bases, in that order; junction bases with no gene match: 5. CDR1 is SGHRS and CDR2 is YFSETQ in the germline V gene. The CDR3 is CASSLGPGTGGYEQYV. The CDR3 region has the DNA TGCGCCAGCAGCTTGGGGCCTGGGACAGGGGGCTACGAGCAGTACGTC.

V is TRBV29-1 and J is TRBJ2-2, with a possible D match to TRBD1 (6 bases). CDR3 length: 15 amino acids. Germline loops: CDR1 SQVTM, CDR2 ANQGSEA. V dropped 6 bases and J dropped 4 bases, with 18 bases sitting between them. The CDR3 is CSVPTQGRVTGELFF. Written as DNA, the CDR3 is TGCAGCGTACCGACGCAGGGGCGAGTCACCGGGGAGCTGTTTTTT.

The chain carries TRBV10-2 and TRBJ1-2, with D tentatively TRBD1 (5 bases). CDR1 is WSHSY, CDR2 SAAADI, per germline. This CDR3 has 14 residues. Trimming took off 8 bases at V and 0 bases at J, with 13 bases between the two ends. CDR3 nucleotides: TGCGCCAGCGGCCGGGGGAGAGCTAACTATGGCTACACCTTC. Translating gives CASGRGRANYGYTF.

The J gene is TRBJ1-4, the V gene TRBV5-1, with a possible D match to TRBD1 (6 bases). Germline CDR1 and CDR2: SGHRS and YFSETQ. The V gene lost 4 bases and the J gene lost 4 bases, with 11 bases spanning the gap. The CDR3 loop spans 14 amino acids. The CDR3, as DNA: TGCGCCAGCAGCCCAGGACAGTATAATGAAAAACTGTTTTTT. It encodes CASSPGQYNEKLFF.

J is TRBJ2-5 and V is TRBV5-4, with D possibly matching TRBD1 (5 bases). Germline V lookup: CDR1 SGHNT, CDR2 YYREEE (reference sequence). This CDR3 is built from 14 residues. Trimming cost V 3 bases and J 2 bases, with 11 bases left between them. The CDR3 reads CASSSSRGQETQYF. In nucleotides, the CDR3 is TGTGCCAGCAGCTCCTCTAGGGGACAAGAGACCCAGTACTTC.

V and J are TRBV30 and TRBJ1-3, with D unresolved. Germline CDR1 and CDR2: GTSNPN and SVGIG (reference sequence). The CDR3 extends over 15 amino acids. Trimming shortened V by 5 bases and J by 8 bases, and 22 bases separated the two germline ends. The CDR3 nucleotides read TGTGCCTGGGGGTCGGTTCGGCGGGCATCGGACACCATATATTTT. Its protein product is CAWGSVRRASDTIYF.

The V gene is TRBV5-1, the J gene TRBJ2-3; 12 bases are shared with TRBD2. V shed 3 bases and J 3 bases; nucleotides not matched to a gene: 2. Germline lookup yields CDR1 SGHRS and CDR2 YFSETQ. The CDR3 sequence is 15 residues long. CDR3 protein: CASSSGTSGTDTQYF. The CDR3 nucleotides read TGCGCCAGCAGCTCCGGGACTAGCGGGACAGATACGCAGTATTTT. Supplemented by reference TRBV5-1 and TRBJ2-3, the full variable domain reads KAGVTQTPRYLIKTRGQQVTLSCSPISGHRSVSWYQQTPGQGLQFLFEYFSETQRNKGNFPGRFSGRQFSNSRSEMNVSTLELGDSALYLCASSSGTSGTDTQYFGPGTRLTVL.

This chain links TRBV29-1 with TRBJ2-7, with 11 bases aligning to TRBD2. V dropped 5 bases and J dropped 4; count of bases not matched to a gene: 4. The CDR3 covers 13 residues. Germline CDR1 is SQVTM and CDR2 is ANQGSEA. The CDR3 nucleotides read TGCAGCGTTACGACTAGCGGGGTATACGAGCAGTACTTC. Translated, it gives CSVTTSGVYEQYF.

This chain joins TRBV28 and TRBJ2-2; 7 bases are a match to TRBD1. The germline V gene encodes CDR1 MDHEN and CDR2 SYDVKM. V lost 4 bases to trimming and J lost 3 bases; unmatched junction nucleotides: 8. The CDR3 is made up of 16 amino acids. The CDR3 here is CASSWARGPDTGELFF. The DNA for the CDR3 is TGTGCCAGCAGTTGGGCGAGGGGGCCGGACACCGGGGAGCTGTTTTTT.

This clone was seen more than once but under ten times. The chain links TRBV7-9 to TRBJ2-2, with 8 positions matching TRBD2. Germline CDR1 and CDR2: SEHNR and FQNEAQ (reference sequence). The CDR3 sequence is 16 residues long. J gave up 6 bases and V 2 bases, and 8 bases lay outside the gene matches. CDR3 nucleotide sequence: TGTGCCAGCAGCTTAACCCTTGGACTAGCCCCCGGGGAGCTGTTTTTT. This translates into CASSLTLGLAPGELFF.

The CDR3 sequence: CAWSVSHNYGYTF. The CDR3 DNA follows: TGTGCCTGGAGTGTGAGTCATAACTATGGCTACACCTTC. This chain links TRBV30 with TRBJ1-2, with D unclear. Germline CDR1 reads GTSNPN; CDR2 reads SVGIG (reference sequence). Trimming left V 0 bases short and J 1 base short, with 6 bases between. This CDR3 comprises 13 residues.